These 16 T cell receptor beta chains came from one sample sequenced in a study of cytomegalovirus exposure and HLA in healthy donors. PCR primers comprised 60 Vbeta and 13 Jbeta primers. The protocol was immunoSEQ multiplex PCR, while the TCRdb copy is restricted to in-frame clones and leaves out a portion. The table has roughly 180,000 clones, 77% seen once. What was sequenced was PBMCs. These receptors were taken from a man aged 18 to 29 in good health and CMV-seronegative.

A single count supports this clone. V and J are TRBV27 and TRBJ2-3, with D perhaps TRBD2 (5 bases). There are 12 residues in the CDR3. CDR1 and CDR2 (germline): MNHEY, SMNVEV (reference sequence). Trimming took off 7 bases at V and 5 bases at J, with 10 bases between the two ends. DNA of the CDR3: TGTGCCAGCACGGGGTGGGGAGATACGCAGTATTTT. Protein product: CASTGWGDTQYF.

The V and J genes are TRBV27 and TRBJ1-2, with TRBD1 as a possible D gene (5 bases). Germline V CDR1 and CDR2: MNHEY, SMNVEV (reference sequence). The V gene lost 5 bases and the J gene lost 3 bases, with 13 bases spanning the gap. The CDR3 runs to 14 residues. The CDR3 region is CASSKIGGYYGYTF. As DNA, the CDR3 is TGTGCCAGCAGTAAAATCGGGGGGTACTATGGCTACACCTTC.

V and J are TRBV5-6 and TRBJ1-1; 8 nucleotides line up with TRBD1. Trimming took 3 bases from V and 5 from J; bases not matched to a gene: 6. The CDR3 has 14 residues. CDR1 is SGHDT and CDR2 is YYEEEE in the germline V gene. The CDR3 protein is CASSSDREGTEAFF. The CDR3 DNA sequence: TGTGCCAGCAGCTCGGACAGGGAGGGAACTGAAGCTTTCTTT.

The rearrangement links TRBV5-1 to TRBJ1-1; no firm D call. Trimming shortened V by 6 bases and J by 10 bases, and 22 bases separated the two germline ends. CDR3 length: 14 amino acids. Germline CDR1 and CDR2: SGHRS and YFSETQ. CDR3 region: CASKIHSLAEGAFF. In nucleotides, the CDR3 is TGCGCCAGCAAAATTCACAGCCTTGCTGAAGGAGCTTTCTTT.

The rearrangement links TRBV4-3 to TRBJ2-1; maybe TRBD1 (5 bases). CDR1 and CDR2 from the germline V gene are LGHNA and YSLEER. The V and J ends lost 0 bases and 4 bases respectively, with 13 bases between them. There are 16 residues in the CDR3. The CDR3 loop reads CASSQDSGIPYNEQFF. The CDR3 nucleotides are TGCGCCAGCAGCCAAGACTCAGGGATACCTTACAATGAGCAGTTCTTC.

The rearrangement uses TRBV7-9 and TRBJ2-3; 12 bases align to TRBD2. J lost 0 bases, V lost 5 bases, and 6 bases had no gene match. Looked up from germline, CDR1 is SEHNR and CDR2 is FQNEAQ (reference sequence). CDR3 length equals 17 residues. CDR3 amino acids: CASSPGLAGGSTDTQYF. For the CDR3, the DNA is TGTGCCAGCAGCCCGGGACTAGCGGGCGGTAGCACAGATACGCAGTATTTT.

The chain joins TRBV4-3 to TRBJ1-1, with TRBD1 matching over 7 bases. This CDR3 has 15 residues. Germline V gene data show CDR1 as LGHNA and CDR2 as YSLEER. Germline trimming cut 1 base from V and 2 bases from J; bases unmatched to any gene: 4. Here the CDR3 DNA reads TGCGCCAGCAGCCAAGTACACAGGGGTAACACTGAAGCTTTCTTT. Translated, it gives CASSQVHRGNTEAFF.

The chain combines TRBV27 with TRBJ1-6; perhaps TRBD1 as D (6 bases). The CDR3 is 16 residues long. V dropped 3 bases and J dropped 8 bases, with 17 bases sitting between them. Germline loops: CDR1 MNHEY, CDR2 SMNVEV (reference sequence). This CDR3 is CASSFLRDIQDSPLHF. The CDR3 DNA is TGTGCCAGCAGTTTCCTCCGGGACATTCAAGATTCACCCCTCCACTTT.

This chain links TRBV7-9 with TRBJ1-2; D might be TRBD1 (6 bases). CDR1 is SEHNR and CDR2 is FQNEAQ in the germline V gene (reference sequence). The CDR3 extends over 14 amino acids. Deletions cut 4 bases from V and 3 bases from J, with 12 bases between. This CDR3 is CASSSQGPDYGYTF. CDR3 DNA sequence: TGTGCCAGCAGCTCTCAGGGGCCGGACTATGGCTACACCTTC.

The table lists this clone with a few counts. The chain joins TRBV11-3 to TRBJ2-3, with a weak D call TRBD2 (6 bases). V lost 1 base and J lost 0, with 11 bases in between. From germline, CDR1 is SGHNT and CDR2 YENEEA. The CDR3 loop spans 16 amino acids. The CDR3 spells CASSLVAGLSTDTQYF. The CDR3 coding sequence is TGTGCCAGCAGCTTAGTGGCGGGGCTTAGCACAGATACGCAGTATTTT.

Worth noting for this clone: This CDR3 is also generated by other DNA sequences in the sample. The V call is TRBV7-3, the J call TRBJ1-1, with a weak D call TRBD1 (5 bases). CDR1 and CDR2 from the germline V gene are SGHTA and FQGTGA. The CDR3 runs 13 residues. V was trimmed by 2 bases and J by 3 bases, leaving 7 bases between them. The DNA for the CDR3 is TGTGCCAGCAGCTTAGACAGAGACACTGAAGCTTTCTTT. The encoded protein is CASSLDRDTEAFF.

The chain has TRBV15 and TRBJ2-5, with D perhaps matching TRBD2 (5 bases). The V end lost 5 bases, the J end lost 4 bases, and 11 bases lay between the germline ends. Germline values: CDR1 LNHNV, CDR2 YYDKDF (reference sequence). CDR3 length equals 13 residues. CDR3 DNA: TGTGCCACCAGCGGAGCCGAGGGAGAGACCCAGTACTTC. Its translation is CATSGAEGETQYF.

V is TRBV5-4 and J is TRBJ1-4; D not certain. V lost 4 bases and J 12 bases, leaving 19 bases between the germline ends. The CDR3 runs to 14 residues. Germline CDR1 reads SGHNT; CDR2 reads YYREEE (reference sequence). CDR3 nucleotide sequence: TGTGCCAGCAGCAGGGCGGGCCGCAAAGACGAACTGTTTTTT. Encoded protein: CASSRAGRKDELFF.

This clone has just one count. The J gene is TRBJ1-3, the V gene TRBV15; D gene unclear. Per the germline V gene, CDR1 is LNHNV and CDR2 is YYDKDF (reference sequence). Trimming left V 0 bases short and J 0 bases short, with 9 bases between. The CDR3 consists of 16 residues. CDR3 nucleotide sequence: TGTGCCACCAGCAGAGATTTCGTACTCTCTGGAAACACCATATATTTT. This codes for CATSRDFVLSGNTIYF.

The chain is built from TRBV6-6 and TRBJ1-2; the D gene is possibly TRBD1 (6 bases). This CDR3 has 15 amino acids. Trimming removed 8 bases at V and 5 bases at J, with 21 bases between. The V gene's germline CDR1 is MNHNY and CDR2 SVGAGI (reference sequence). CDR3 loop: CASRPPGGRLYGYTF. The CDR3 coding sequence is TGTGCCAGCCGCCCCCCGGGGGGCAGACTTTATGGCTACACCTTC.

The chain combines TRBV7-9 with TRBJ2-7; 7 bases are shared with TRBD1. Germline V gene sequence: CDR1 SEHNR, CDR2 FQNEAQ (reference sequence). The CDR3 spans 15 residues. V gave up 5 bases and J gave up 7 bases; unmatched junction bases: 14. The CDR3 DNA follows: TGTGCCAGCAGCCCCCCAAGCAGCAGGGGGAGTGAGCAGTACTTC. Its translation: CASSPPSSRGSEQYF.